These T cell receptor beta chains were read from a single sample in a study of T cells after posttransplantation cyclophosphamide. Only in-frame clones appear in the TCRdb table, and some are missing; sequencing was by immunoSEQ multiplex PCR. The sample presents more than 9,500 clones, none singletons. The specimen sequenced was PBMCs. Receptors were obtained from a woman aged 40 to 49 in good health, CMV-negative, and a related stem cell transplant donor. Both conserved end residues are part of each CDR3. The order of the fields is J gene, clone size, D gene, V gene, CDR3 protein, CDR3 DNA. The D gene is left open where the match is weak. Some rows have no size entry. The others give once, few or many, or a class for an expanded clone.

TRBJ2-7	many	TRBD1	TRBV19	CASSTQGSYEQYF	TGTGCCAGTAGCACACAGGGGTCCTACGAGCAGTACTTC
TRBJ1-2	many	.	TRBV9	CASSANFRPRGRLYGYTF	TGTGCCAGCAGCGCAAATTTCAGACCCAGGGGCCGTCTGTATGGCTACACCTTC
TRBJ2-5	few	TRBD2	TRBV5-1	CASSSGLAGGTETQYF	TGCGCCAGCAGCTCGGGACTAGCGGGGGGGACCGAGACCCAGTACTTC
TRBJ2-7	many	TRBD1	TRBV27	CASSLRTFRPGQGGYEQYF	TGTGCCAGCAGTTTACGGACCTTTAGGCCTGGACAGGGGGGCTACGAGCAGTACTTC
TRBJ2-2	many	.	TRBV11-3	CASSSAGINTGELFF	TGTGCCAGCAGCTCGGCGGGGATTAACACCGGGGAGCTGTTTTTT
TRBJ1-2	many	TRBD1	TRBV24-1	CATSETGGGYGYTF	TGTGCCACCAGTGAAACAGGGGGTGGCTATGGCTACACCTTC
TRBJ2-4	many	.	TRBV11-2	CASRGMRLQKNIQYF	TGTGCCAGCAGAGGAATGAGACTCCAAAAAAACATTCAGTACTTC
TRBJ2-7	many	TRBD2	TRBV12-3/TRBV12-4	CASSIIAGGPEQYF	TGTGCCAGCAGTATAATAGCGGGAGGCCCCGAGCAGTACTTC
TRBJ2-1	many	.	TRBV14	CASSPLGSYNEQFF	TGTGCCAGCAGCCCCCTCGGCTCCTACAATGAGCAGTTCTTC
TRBJ2-1	medium-sized	.	TRBV19	CASQGYWEGNNEQFF	TGTGCCAGTCAGGGGTATTGGGAGGGAAACAATGAGCAGTTCTTC
TRBJ1-4	many	.	TRBV4-1	CASSFDSSNEKLFF	TGCGCCAGCAGCTTCGACAGCTCTAATGAAAAACTGTTTTTT
TRBJ2-7	few	TRBD1	TRBV9	CASSPSTGDRYEQYF	TGTGCCAGCAGCCCATCGACAGGGGACCGCTACGAGCAGTACTTC
TRBJ1-1	many	.	TRBV18	CASSPNAGTDNTEAFF	TGTGCCAGCTCACCCAACGCCGGGACTGACAACACTGAAGCTTTCTTT
TRBJ2-7	many	TRBD1	TRBV2	CASSVQGQGSYEQYF	TGTGCCAGCAGTGTTCAGGGACAGGGCAGTTACGAGCAGTACTTC
TRBJ2-1	many	TRBD2	TRBV12-3/TRBV12-4	CASRAGADNNEQFF	TGTGCCAGCAGAGCGGGGGCCGATAACAATGAGCAGTTCTTC
TRBJ1-2	.	TRBD1	TRBV29-1	CSVTGFFISQNYGYTF	TGCAGCGTGACAGGGTTTTTTATTTCCCAGAACTATGGCTACACCTTC
TRBJ2-7	many	TRBD1	TRBV5-1	CASSPADRGSGYEQYF	TGCGCCAGCAGCCCGGCCGACAGGGGTTCAGGCTACGAGCAGTACTTC
TRBJ2-7	many	.	TRBV6-1	CASSDWGAYEQYF	TGTGCCAGCAGTGATTGGGGGGCCTACGAGCAGTACTTC
TRBJ2-7	.	TRBD1	TRBV7-6	CASSLDWGQTYEQYF	TGTGCCAGCAGCTTAGACTGGGGACAGACTTACGAGCAGTACTTC
TRBJ2-1	medium-sized	TRBD2	TRBV5-8	CASSTGTSAYNEQFF	TGTGCCAGCAGCACCGGGACTAGCGCATACAATGAGCAGTTCTTC
TRBJ2-7	many	.	TRBV6-2/TRBV6-3	CASSDTGTYEQYF	TGTGCCAGCAGTGACACAGGTACCTACGAGCAGTACTTC
TRBJ2-5	many	.	TRBV5-1	CASSLAVDSSRETQYF	TGCGCCAGCAGCTTGGCCGTGGACAGCTCTCGGGAGACCCAGTACTTC
TRBJ1-1	many	.	TRBV6-6	CASRTFNTEAFF	TGTGCCAGCAGAACATTCAACACTGAAGCTTTCTTT
TRBJ2-4	many	.	TRBV19	CASSNRGLQNIQYF	TGTGCCAGTAGTAATAGAGGGCTACAAAACATTCAGTACTTC
TRBJ1-5	many	TRBD1	TRBV12-3/TRBV12-4	CASRYSGGGQPQHF	TGTGCCAGCAGATACTCAGGGGGAGGACAGCCCCAGCATTTT
TRBJ2-4	many	TRBD1	TRBV5-1	CASSFGTGSLAKNIQYF	TGCGCCAGCAGCTTCGGGACAGGGTCCTTAGCCAAAAACATTCAGTACTTC
TRBJ1-1	many	.	TRBV6-1	CASKRQNTEAFF	TGTGCCAGCAAGCGGCAGAACACTGAAGCTTTCTTT
TRBJ1-1	.	.	TRBV20-1	CSASFRERAFF	TGCAGTGCTAGTTTCAGGGAGAGGGCTTTCTTT
TRBJ1-1	many	TRBD1	TRBV7-9	CASSYTPTGGTEAFF	TGTGCCAGCAGCTACACTCCCACAGGGGGGACTGAAGCTTTCTTT
TRBJ2-1	many	.	TRBV7-2	CASSLAGGFSYNEQFF	TGTGCCAGCAGTTTAGCCGGGGGTTTCTCCTACAATGAGCAGTTCTTC
TRBJ1-3	many	.	TRBV9	CASSLTGNYGNTIYF	TGTGCCAGCAGCTTAACAGGGAATTACGGAAACACCATATATTTT
TRBJ2-2	many	TRBD2	TRBV7-2	CASSLGGRVNTGELFF	TGTGCCAGCAGCTTAGGCGGGAGGGTCAACACCGGGGAGCTGTTTTTT
TRBJ2-5	many	TRBD2	TRBV6-1	CASSEVVAGGPSQETQYF	TGTGCCAGCAGTGAAGTGGTAGCGGGGGGGCCTTCCCAAGAGACCCAGTACTTC
TRBJ2-5	.	.	TRBV25-1	CASSEFKQGQETQYF	TGTGCCAGCAGTGAATTTAAACAGGGTCAAGAGACCCAGTACTTC
TRBJ1-1	many	TRBD1	TRBV7-9	CASSASGTESEAFF	TGTGCCAGCAGCGCCTCCGGGACAGAGAGTGAAGCTTTCTTT
TRBJ1-1	.	TRBD1	TRBV6-5	CASSMDRGTEAFF	TGTGCCAGCAGTATGGACAGGGGCACTGAAGCTTTCTTT
TRBJ2-1	many	.	TRBV4-3	CASSEGLAEERSYNEQFF	TGCGCCAGCAGCGAGGGATTAGCGGAGGAACGGTCTTACAATGAGCAGTTCTTC
TRBJ2-3	many	TRBD2	TRBV12-3/TRBV12-4	CASTFRRTSGVYF	TGTGCCAGCACCTTCCGAAGGACTAGCGGTGTATATTTT
TRBJ2-3	many	.	TRBV12-3/TRBV12-4	CASSLDRGDTQYF	TGTGCCAGCAGTTTGGATCGAGGGGATACGCAGTATTTT
TRBJ2-7	many	.	TRBV2	CASRPDTYEQYF	TGTGCCAGCAGACCCGACACGTACGAGCAGTACTTC
TRBJ1-5	.	TRBD1	TRBV12-3/TRBV12-4	CASTPGQGVNQPQHF	TGTGCCAGTACTCCCGGACAGGGGGTCAATCAGCCCCAGCATTTT
TRBJ2-7	few	TRBD2	TRBV29-1	CSVAGTLAGGNEQYF	TGCAGCGTTGCAGGGACACTAGCGGGGGGAAACGAGCAGTACTTC
TRBJ2-7	.	.	TRBV7-8	CASSFRNYDEQYF	TGTGCCAGCAGCTTCCGGAACTATGACGAGCAGTACTTC